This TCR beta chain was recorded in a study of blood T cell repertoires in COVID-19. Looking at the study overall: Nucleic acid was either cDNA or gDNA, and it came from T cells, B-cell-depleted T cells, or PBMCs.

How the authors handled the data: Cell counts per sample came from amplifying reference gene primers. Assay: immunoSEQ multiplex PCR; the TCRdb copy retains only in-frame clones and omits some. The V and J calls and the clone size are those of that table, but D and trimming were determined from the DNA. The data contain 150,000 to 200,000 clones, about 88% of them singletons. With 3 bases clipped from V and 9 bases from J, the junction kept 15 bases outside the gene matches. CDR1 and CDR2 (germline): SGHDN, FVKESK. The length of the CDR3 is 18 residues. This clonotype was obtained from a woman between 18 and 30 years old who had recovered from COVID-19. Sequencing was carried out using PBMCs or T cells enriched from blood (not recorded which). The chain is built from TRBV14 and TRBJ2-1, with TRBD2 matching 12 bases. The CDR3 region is CASSHPQSTSGRWGEQFF. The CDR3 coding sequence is TGTGCCAGCAGCCACCCTCAATCCACTAGCGGGAGGTGGGGTGAGCAGTTCTTC.